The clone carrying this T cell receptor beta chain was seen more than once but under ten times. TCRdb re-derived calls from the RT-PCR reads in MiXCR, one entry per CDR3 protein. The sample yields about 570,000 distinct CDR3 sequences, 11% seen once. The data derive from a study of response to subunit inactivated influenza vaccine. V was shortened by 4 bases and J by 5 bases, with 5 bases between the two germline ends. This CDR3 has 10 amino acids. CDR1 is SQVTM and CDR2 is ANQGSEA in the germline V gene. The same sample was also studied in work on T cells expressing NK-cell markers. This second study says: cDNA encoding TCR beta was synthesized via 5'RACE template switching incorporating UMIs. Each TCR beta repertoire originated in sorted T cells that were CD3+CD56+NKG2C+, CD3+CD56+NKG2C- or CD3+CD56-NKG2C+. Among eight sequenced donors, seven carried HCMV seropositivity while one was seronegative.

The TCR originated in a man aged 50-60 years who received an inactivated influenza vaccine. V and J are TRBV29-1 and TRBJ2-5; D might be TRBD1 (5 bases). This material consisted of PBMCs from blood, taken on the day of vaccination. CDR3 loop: CSVAGETQYF. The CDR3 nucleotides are TGCAGCGTTGCAGGGGAGACCCAGTACTTC.